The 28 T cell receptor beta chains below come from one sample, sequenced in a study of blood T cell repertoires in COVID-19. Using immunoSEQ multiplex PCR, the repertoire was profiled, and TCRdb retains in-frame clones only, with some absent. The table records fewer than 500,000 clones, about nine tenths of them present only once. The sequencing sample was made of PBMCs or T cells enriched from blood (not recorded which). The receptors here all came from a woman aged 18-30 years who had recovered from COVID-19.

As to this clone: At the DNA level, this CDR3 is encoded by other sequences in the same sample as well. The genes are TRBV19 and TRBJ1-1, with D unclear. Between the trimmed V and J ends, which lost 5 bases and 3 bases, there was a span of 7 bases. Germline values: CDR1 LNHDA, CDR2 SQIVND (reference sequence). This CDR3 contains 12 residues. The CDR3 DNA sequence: TGTGCCAGTAGTCCCCGGGACACTGAAGCTTTCTTT. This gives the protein CASSPRDTEAFF.

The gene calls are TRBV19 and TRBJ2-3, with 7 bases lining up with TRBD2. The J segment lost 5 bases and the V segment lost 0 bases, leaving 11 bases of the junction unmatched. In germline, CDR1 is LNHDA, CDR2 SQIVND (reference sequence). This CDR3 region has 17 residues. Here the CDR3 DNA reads TGTGCCAGTAGTATAGACCGGGGGGAATATAATGGAGATACGCAGTATTTT. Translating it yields CASSIDRGEYNGDTQYF.

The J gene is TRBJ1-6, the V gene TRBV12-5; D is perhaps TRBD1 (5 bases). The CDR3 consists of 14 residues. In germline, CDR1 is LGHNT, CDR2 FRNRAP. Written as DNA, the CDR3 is TGTGCAACTAGCTCGGGGGGTGTAGGGTCACCCCTCCACTTT. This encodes CATSSGGVGSPLHF.

The CDR3 loop reads CASSSTVKSSPEAFF. In nucleotides, the CDR3 is TGTGCCAGCAGCTCTACAGTAAAAAGTTCCCCTGAAGCTTTCTTT. V gene TRBV27 combines with J gene TRBJ1-1, with D unresolved. The V gene lost 6 bases and the J gene lost 6 bases, with 20 bases spanning the gap. This CDR3 has 15 amino acids. Germline assignment: CDR1 MNHEY and CDR2 SMNVEV (reference sequence).

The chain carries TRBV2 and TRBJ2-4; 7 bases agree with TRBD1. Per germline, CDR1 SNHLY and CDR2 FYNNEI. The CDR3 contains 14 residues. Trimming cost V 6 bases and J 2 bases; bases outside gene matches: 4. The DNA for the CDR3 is TGTGCCAGCAGGGGGGACAGCTCCAAAAACATTCAGTACTTC. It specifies CASRGDSSKNIQYF.

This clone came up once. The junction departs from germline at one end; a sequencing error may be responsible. In DNA, the CDR3 is TGTGCCAGCAGATTAAACCCAGACACCGGGGAGCTGTTTTTT. Amino acid sequence: CASRLNPDTGELFF. The chain is built from TRBV7-3 and TRBJ2-2, with unresolved D. The CDR3 has 14 amino acids. In germline, CDR1 is SGHTA, CDR2 FQGTGA.

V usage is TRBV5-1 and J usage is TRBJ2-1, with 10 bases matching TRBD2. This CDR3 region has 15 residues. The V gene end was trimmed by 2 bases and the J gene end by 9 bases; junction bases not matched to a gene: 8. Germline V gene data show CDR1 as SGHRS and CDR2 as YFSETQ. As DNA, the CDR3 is TGCGCCAGCAGCTTCGGGGTAGCGGGGGGCGGTGAGCAGTTCTTC. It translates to CASSFGVAGGGEQFF.

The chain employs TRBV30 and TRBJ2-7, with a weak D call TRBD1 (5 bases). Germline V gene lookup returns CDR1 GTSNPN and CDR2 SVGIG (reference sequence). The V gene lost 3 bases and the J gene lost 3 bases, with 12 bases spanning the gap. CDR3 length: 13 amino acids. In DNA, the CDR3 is TGTGCCTGGAGCGAGGACAACTTCTACGAGCAGTACTTC. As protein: CAWSEDNFYEQYF. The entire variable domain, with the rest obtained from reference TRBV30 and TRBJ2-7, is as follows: SQTIHQWPATLVQPVGSPLSLECTVEGTSNPNLYWYRQAAGRGLQLLFYSVGIGQISSEVPQNLSASRPQDRQFILSSKKLLLSDSGFYLCAWSEDNFYEQYFGPGTRLTVT.

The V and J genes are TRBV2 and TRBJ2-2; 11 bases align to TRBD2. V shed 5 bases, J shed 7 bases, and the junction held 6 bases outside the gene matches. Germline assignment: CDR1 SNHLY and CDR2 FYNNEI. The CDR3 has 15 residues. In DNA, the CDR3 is TGTGCCAGCAGTACCACTAGCGGGGGCGTCGGGGAGCTGTTTTTT. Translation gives CASSTTSGGVGELFF.

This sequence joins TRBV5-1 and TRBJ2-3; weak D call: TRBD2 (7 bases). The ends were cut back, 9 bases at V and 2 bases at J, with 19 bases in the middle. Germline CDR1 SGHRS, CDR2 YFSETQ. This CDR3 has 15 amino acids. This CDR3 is CATTKAGAYTDTQYF. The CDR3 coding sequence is TGCGCCACCACCAAGGCGGGGGCCTACACAGATACGCAGTATTTT.

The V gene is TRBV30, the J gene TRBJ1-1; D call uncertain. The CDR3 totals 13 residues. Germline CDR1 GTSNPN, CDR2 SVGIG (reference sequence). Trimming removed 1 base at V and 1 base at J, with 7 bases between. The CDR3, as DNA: TGTGCCTGGAGTGAACAGTCGAACACTGAAGCTTTCTTT. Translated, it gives CAWSEQSNTEAFF.

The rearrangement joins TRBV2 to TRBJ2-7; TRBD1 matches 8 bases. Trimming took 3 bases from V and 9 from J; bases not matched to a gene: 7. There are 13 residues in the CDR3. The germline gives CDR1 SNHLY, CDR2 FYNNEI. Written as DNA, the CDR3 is TGTGCCAGCAGTGAGGGACAGGTGTGGGTGCAGTACTTC. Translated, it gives CASSEGQVWVQYF.

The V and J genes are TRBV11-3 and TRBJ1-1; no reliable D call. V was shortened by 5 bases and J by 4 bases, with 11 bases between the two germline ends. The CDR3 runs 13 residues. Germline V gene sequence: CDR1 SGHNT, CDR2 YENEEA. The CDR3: CASSATELTEAFF. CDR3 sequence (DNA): TGTGCCAGCAGCGCGACGGAGCTCACTGAAGCTTTCTTT.

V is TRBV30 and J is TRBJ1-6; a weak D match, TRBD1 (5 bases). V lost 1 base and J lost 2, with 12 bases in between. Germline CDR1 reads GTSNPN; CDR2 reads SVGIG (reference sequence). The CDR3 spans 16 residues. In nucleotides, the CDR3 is TGTGCCTGGAGTGCCGGGGGGAGCACCTATAATTCACCCCTCCACTTT. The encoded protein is CAWSAGGSTYNSPLHF.

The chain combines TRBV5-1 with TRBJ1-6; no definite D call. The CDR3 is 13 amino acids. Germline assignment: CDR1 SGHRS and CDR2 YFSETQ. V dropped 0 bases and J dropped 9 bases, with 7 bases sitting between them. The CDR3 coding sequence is TGCGCCAGCAGCTTGGTTGGTAGTTCACCCCTCCACTTT. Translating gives CASSLVGSSPLHF.

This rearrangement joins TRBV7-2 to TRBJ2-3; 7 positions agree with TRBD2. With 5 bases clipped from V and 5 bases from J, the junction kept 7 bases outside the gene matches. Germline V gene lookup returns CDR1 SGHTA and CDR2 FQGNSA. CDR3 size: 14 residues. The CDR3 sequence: CASSPGLGGDTQYF. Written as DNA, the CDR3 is TGTGCCAGCAGCCCCGGACTAGGCGGAGATACGCAGTATTTT. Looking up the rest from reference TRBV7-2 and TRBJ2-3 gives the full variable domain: GAGVSQSPSNKVTEKGKDVELRCDPISGHTALYWYRQSLGQGLEFLIYFQGNSAPDKSGLPSDRFSAERTGGSVSTLTIQRTQQEDSAVYLCASSPGLGGDTQYFGPGTRLTVL.

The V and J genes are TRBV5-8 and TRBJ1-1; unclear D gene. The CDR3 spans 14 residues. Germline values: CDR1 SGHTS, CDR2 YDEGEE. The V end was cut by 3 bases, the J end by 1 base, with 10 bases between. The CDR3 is CASSSDIKNTEAFF. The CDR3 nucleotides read TGTGCCAGCAGCTCAGACATAAAGAACACTGAAGCTTTCTTT.

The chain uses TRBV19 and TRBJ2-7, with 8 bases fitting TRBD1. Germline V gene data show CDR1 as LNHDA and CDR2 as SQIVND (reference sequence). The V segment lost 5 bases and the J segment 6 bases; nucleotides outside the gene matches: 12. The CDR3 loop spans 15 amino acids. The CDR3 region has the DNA TGTGCCAGTAGTGCCGTTCCAGGGGGCCGGCTCGAGCAGTACTTC. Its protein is CASSAVPGGRLEQYF.

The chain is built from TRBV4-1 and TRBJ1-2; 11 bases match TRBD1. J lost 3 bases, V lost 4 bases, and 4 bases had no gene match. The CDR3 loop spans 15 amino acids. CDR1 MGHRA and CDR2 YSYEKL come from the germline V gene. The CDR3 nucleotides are TGCGCCAGCAGCCCAGGACAGGGGGCAGACTATGGCTACACCTTC. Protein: CASSPGQGADYGYTF.

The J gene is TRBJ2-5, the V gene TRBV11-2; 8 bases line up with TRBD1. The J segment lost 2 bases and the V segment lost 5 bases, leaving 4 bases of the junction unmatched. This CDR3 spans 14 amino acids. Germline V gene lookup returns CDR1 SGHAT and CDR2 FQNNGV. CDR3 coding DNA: TGTGCCAGCAGCCCCGGGACAGGACAAGAGACCCAGTACTTC. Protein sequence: CASSPGTGQETQYF.

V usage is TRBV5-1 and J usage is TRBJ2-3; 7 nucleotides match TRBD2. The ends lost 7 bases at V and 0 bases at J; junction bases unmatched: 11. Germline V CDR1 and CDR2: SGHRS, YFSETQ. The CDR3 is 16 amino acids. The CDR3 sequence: CASSRGGEASTDTQYF. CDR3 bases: TGCGCCAGCTCCCGGGGAGGGGAGGCGAGCACAGATACGCAGTATTTT.

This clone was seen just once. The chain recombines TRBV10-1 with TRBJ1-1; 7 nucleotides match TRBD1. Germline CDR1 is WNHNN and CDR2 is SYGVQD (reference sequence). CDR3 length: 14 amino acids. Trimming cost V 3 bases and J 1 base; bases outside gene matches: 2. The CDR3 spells CASSEGTENTEAFF. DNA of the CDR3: TGCGCCAGCAGTGAAGGGACAGAGAACACTGAAGCTTTCTTT.

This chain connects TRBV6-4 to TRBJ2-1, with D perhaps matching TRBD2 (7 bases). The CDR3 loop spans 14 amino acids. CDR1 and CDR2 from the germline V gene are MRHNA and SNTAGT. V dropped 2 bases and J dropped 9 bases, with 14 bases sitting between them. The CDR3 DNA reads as TGTGCCAGCAGTGACGGAGGGGGGGCAAGTGAGCAGTTCTTC. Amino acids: CASSDGGGASEQFF.

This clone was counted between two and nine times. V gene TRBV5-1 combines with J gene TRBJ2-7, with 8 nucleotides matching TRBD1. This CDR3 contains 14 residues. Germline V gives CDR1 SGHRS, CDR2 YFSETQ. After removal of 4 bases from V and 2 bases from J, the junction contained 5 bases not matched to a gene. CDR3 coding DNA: TGCGCCAGCAGCCCGCGGGACAGGCCCTACGAGCAGTACTTC. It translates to CASSPRDRPYEQYF.

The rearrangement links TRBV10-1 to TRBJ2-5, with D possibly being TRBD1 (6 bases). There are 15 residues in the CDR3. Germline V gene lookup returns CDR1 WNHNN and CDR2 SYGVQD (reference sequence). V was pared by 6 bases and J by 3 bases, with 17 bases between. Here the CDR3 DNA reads TGCGCCAGCAGCCCTACTGGGGGCCTGGAAGAGACCCAGTACTTC. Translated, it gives CASSPTGGLEETQYF.

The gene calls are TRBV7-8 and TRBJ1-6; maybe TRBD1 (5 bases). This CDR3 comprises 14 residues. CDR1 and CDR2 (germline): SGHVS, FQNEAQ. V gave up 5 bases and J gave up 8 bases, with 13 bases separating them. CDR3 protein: CASSPGWGDSPLHF. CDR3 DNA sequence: TGTGCCAGCAGCCCCGGGTGGGGGGATTCACCCCTCCACTTT.

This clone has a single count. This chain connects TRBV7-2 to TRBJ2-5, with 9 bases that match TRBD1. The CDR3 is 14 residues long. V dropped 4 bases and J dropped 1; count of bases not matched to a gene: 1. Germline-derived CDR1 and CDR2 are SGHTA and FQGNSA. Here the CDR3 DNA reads TGTGCCAGCAGCTCGACAGGGGGCCAAGAGACCCAGTACTTC. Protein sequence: CASSSTGGQETQYF.

CDR3 loop: CASRIIREHLAEQYF. CDR3 nucleotide sequence: TGTGCCAGCAGGATTATTCGGGAGCACTTGGCCGAGCAGTACTTC. The chain combines TRBV2 with TRBJ2-7; maybe TRBD2 (6 bases). V lost 6 bases and J lost 6, with 21 bases in between. Germline CDR1 SNHLY, CDR2 FYNNEI. The CDR3 loop spans 15 amino acids.